The next 22 T cell receptor beta chains were all read from a single sample in a study of OX40 agonist ivuxolimab in advanced cancers. Produced via immunoSEQ multiplex PCR; TCRdb's table is partial and in-frame only. This sample has approximately 12,000 clones, with roughly four fifths found just once. This material consisted of CD4+ or CD8+ T cells sorted from blood, taken in a trial of the OX40 agonist ivuxolimab. The receptors were sampled from an adult with an advanced solid tumor such as melanoma, head and neck, liver or kidney cancer.

The rearrangement links TRBV7-9 to TRBJ1-1; D gene ambiguous. Germline-derived CDR1 and CDR2 are SEHNR and FQNEAQ (reference sequence). V was pared by 2 bases and J by 2 bases, with 9 bases between. The CDR3 is 14 amino acids. The DNA for the CDR3 is TGTGCCAGCAGCTTAAAGATGGACAACACTGAAGCTTTCTTT. Residues: CASSLKMDNTEAFF. Using reference TRBV7-9 and TRBJ1-1 for the parts outside the CDR3, the full variable domain is DTGVSQNPRHKITKRGQNVTFRCDPISEHNRLYWYRQTLGQGPEFLTYFQNEAQLEKSRLLSDRFSAERPKGSFSTLEIQRTEQGDSAMYLCASSLKMDNTEAFFGQGTRLTVV.

This chain uses TRBV7-2 with TRBJ2-1, with 8 bases lining up with TRBD2. The CDR3 sequence is 13 residues long. J was trimmed by 5 bases and V by 8 bases; bases with no gene match: 5. The V gene's germline CDR1 is SGHTA and CDR2 FQGNSA. CDR3 region: CASRDSGNNEQFF. The CDR3 DNA reads as TGTGCCAGCCGTGATAGCGGGAACAATGAGCAGTTCTTC.

The chain employs TRBV28 and TRBJ2-7; 9 nucleotides agree with TRBD1. The V segment lost 3 bases and the J segment 6 bases; nucleotides outside the gene matches: 6. The CDR3 sequence is 14 residues long. The germline gives CDR1 MDHEN, CDR2 SYDVKM. The CDR3 region has the DNA TGTGCCAGCAGTTTCCCCGGGACAGGGACCGAGCAGTACTTC. It is translated as CASSFPGTGTEQYF.

The V call is TRBV6-1, the J call TRBJ1-2; 7 positions agree with TRBD1. The J segment lost 5 bases and the V segment lost 7 bases, leaving 4 bases of the junction unmatched. This CDR3 spans 12 amino acids. Germline CDR1 and CDR2: MNHNS and SASEGT. CDR3 region: CASTGQIYGYTF. The CDR3 DNA reads as TGTGCCAGCACGGGACAGATTTATGGCTACACCTTC.

V and J are TRBV27 and TRBJ2-3; no clear D gene. The V end lost 6 bases, the J end lost 6 bases, and 10 bases lay between the germline ends. The CDR3 runs 12 residues. Per germline, CDR1 MNHEY and CDR2 SMNVEV (reference sequence). In DNA form, the CDR3 reads TGTGCCAGCAGACAAGGTCCCGATACGCAGTATTTT. Translated, it gives CASRQGPDTQYF.

This clone came up a few times. The chain joins TRBV27 to TRBJ1-4; a weak D match, TRBD1 (6 bases). The CDR3 extends over 13 amino acids. Trimming took off 5 bases at V and 8 bases at J, with 12 bases between the two ends. Germline V lookup: CDR1 MNHEY, CDR2 SMNVEV (reference sequence). The CDR3 DNA reads as TGTGCCAGCAGTCTACAGGGTACCGAAAAACTGTTTTTT. Its translation is CASSLQGTEKLFF.

Within the sample, this clone is large. V and J are TRBV4-3 and TRBJ1-1; maybe TRBD1 (5 bases). The CDR3 contains 12 residues. Trimming removed 3 bases from V and 7 bases from J, with 9 bases in between. Germline CDR1 and CDR2: LGHNA and YSLEER. The CDR3 nucleotides are TGCGCCAGCAGCCATGGGACCAATGAAGCTTTCTTT. Translation gives CASSHGTNEAFF.

A single count supports this clone. The rearrangement uses TRBV5-6 and TRBJ2-5, with a possible D match to TRBD1 (6 bases). From germline, CDR1 is SGHDT and CDR2 YYEEEE. The CDR3 sequence is 13 residues long. The V end was cut by 2 bases, the J end by 9 bases, with 14 bases between. The CDR3 reads CASSFGPQGPQYF. The CDR3 DNA sequence: TGTGCCAGCAGCTTCGGTCCCCAGGGGCCCCAGTACTTC.

The V call is TRBV6-5, the J call TRBJ1-5; maybe TRBD1 (5 bases). The CDR3 extends over 15 amino acids. Per the germline V gene, CDR1 is MNHEY and CDR2 is SVGAGI. Trimming removed 2 bases from V and 4 bases from J, with 12 bases in between. Here the CDR3 reads CASSYTTGGNQPQHF. The CDR3 DNA reads as TGTGCCAGCAGTTACACTACCGGGGGTAATCAGCCCCAGCATTTT.

This clone came up a few times. The chain uses TRBV7-9 and TRBJ2-7; D remains unclear. The V end lost 5 bases, the J end lost 0 bases, and 5 bases lay between the germline ends. The length of the CDR3 is 12 residues. The germline V gene encodes CDR1 SEHNR and CDR2 FQNEAQ (reference sequence). This CDR3 is CASSDFSYEQYF. CDR3 DNA sequence: TGTGCCAGCAGCGACTTCTCCTACGAGCAGTACTTC.

The chain combines TRBV9 with TRBJ2-6; 8 nucleotides match TRBD1. Trimming removed 2 bases from V and 4 bases from J; junction bases left unmatched: 5. The germline V gene has CDR1 SGDLS and CDR2 YYNGEE. This CDR3 has 16 residues. CDR3 residues: CASSVDRDRGANVLTF. In DNA form, the CDR3 reads TGTGCCAGCAGCGTGGACAGGGATAGGGGGGCCAACGTCCTGACTTTC.

The V gene is TRBV7-9, the J gene TRBJ2-1, with unresolved D. Germline V gene data show CDR1 as SEHNR and CDR2 as FQNEAQ (reference sequence). This CDR3 is built from 16 residues. The V end was cut by 2 bases, the J end by 7 bases, with 18 bases between. CDR3 sequence: CASSLIYTYPGNEQFF. The DNA for the CDR3 is TGTGCCAGCAGCTTAATCTACACCTATCCCGGGAATGAGCAGTTCTTC.

This chain links TRBV28 with TRBJ2-3; D is uncertain. V was shortened by 3 bases and J by 2 bases, with 9 bases between the two germline ends. The CDR3 covers 14 residues. The germline CDR1 and CDR2 sequences are MDHEN and SYDVKM. CDR3 nucleotides: TGTGCCAGCAGTTTTAGAGCAGACACAGATACGCAGTATTTT. Translated: CASSFRADTDTQYF.

The chain links TRBV9 to TRBJ2-7, with TRBD2 matching over 10 bases. Germline CDR1 reads SGDLS; CDR2 reads YYNGEE. The CDR3 runs 14 residues. The junction had 7 bases not matched to a gene; V was cut back by 5 bases and J by 5 bases. The CDR3 sequence: CASSVSSGSDEQYF. The CDR3 bases are TGTGCCAGCAGTGTATCTAGCGGGAGTGACGAGCAGTACTTC.

This clone counts as medium-sized. The chain carries TRBV27 and TRBJ2-5; 7 bases map to TRBD2. CDR3 size: 14 residues. Per germline, CDR1 MNHEY and CDR2 SMNVEV (reference sequence). The ends lost 5 bases at V and 3 bases at J; junction bases unmatched: 6. CDR3 sequence: CASSPTGGKETQYF. CDR3 bases: TGTGCCAGCAGTCCAACGGGGGGAAAAGAGACCCAGTACTTC.

The chain links TRBV5-4 to TRBJ1-4; D not resolved. Germline CDR1 and CDR2: SGHNT and YYREEE (reference sequence). V lost 7 bases to trimming and J lost 0 bases, with 4 bases between them. The CDR3 has 12 amino acids. The CDR3 DNA is TGTGCCAGCGGTCCAACTAATGAAAAACTGTTTTTT. It is translated as CASGPTNEKLFF. Filled out from reference TRBV5-4 and TRBJ1-4, the complete variable domain reads ETGVTQSPTHLIKTRGQQVTLRCSSQSGHNTVSWYQQALGQGPQFIFQYYREEENGRGNFPPRFSGLQFPNYSSELNVNALELDDSALYLCASGPTNEKLFFGSGTQLSVL.

This CDR3 is CASSPRPYEQYF. CDR3 bases: TGTGCCAGCAGCCCCAGGCCCTACGAGCAGTACTTC. The chain employs TRBV7-9 and TRBJ2-7; the D is unclear. Per the germline V gene, CDR1 is SEHNR and CDR2 is FQNEAQ (reference sequence). The CDR3 has 12 amino acids. V dropped 5 bases and J dropped 2 bases, with 7 bases sitting between them.

There are a few counts of this clone. This chain connects TRBV9 to TRBJ2-7, with D unclear. V lost 3 bases to trimming and J lost 2 bases, with 6 bases between them. Germline V lookup: CDR1 SGDLS, CDR2 YYNGEE. The CDR3 extends over 12 amino acids. This CDR3 reads CASSGITYEQYF. Written as DNA, the CDR3 is TGTGCCAGCAGCGGGATAACCTACGAGCAGTACTTC. Full variable domain (remainder filled in from reference TRBV9 and TRBJ2-7): DSGVTQTPKHLITATGQRVTLRCSPRSGDLSVYWYQQSLDQGLQFLIQYYNGEERAKGNILERFSAQQFPDLHSELNLSSLELGDSALYFCASSGITYEQYFGPGTRLTVT.

The chain carries TRBV9 and TRBJ2-1; 10 bases fit TRBD2. Germline CDR1 SGDLS, CDR2 YYNGEE. The CDR3 consists of 18 residues. Unmatched junction bases numbered 6, after V lost 0 bases and J lost 0 bases. DNA of the CDR3: TGTGCCAGCAGCGTAGTCCCGACTAGCGGGTACTCCTACAATGAGCAGTTCTTC. This codes for CASSVVPTSGYSYNEQFF.

This chain joins TRBV21-1 and TRBJ1-2. TRBV21-1 is a recognized pseudogene. CDR3 length: 14 residues. The CDR3 bases are TGTGCCAGCAGAAACCTGACGGGACCCTATGGCTACACCTTC. As protein: CASRNLTGPYGYTF.

This chain connects TRBV5-4 to TRBJ2-2; D perhaps matches TRBD2 (5 bases). Germline loops: CDR1 SGHNT, CDR2 YYREEE (reference sequence). This CDR3 region has 15 residues. The ends were cut back, 4 bases at V and 4 bases at J, with 14 bases in the middle. The chain's CDR3 is CASSPAAGGTGELFF. CDR3 DNA: TGTGCCAGCAGCCCCGCGGCGGGCGGCACCGGGGAGCTGTTTTTT.

The rearrangement uses TRBV7-3 and TRBJ2-1; D unresolved. The CDR3 has 14 amino acids. Germline values: CDR1 SGHTA, CDR2 FQGTGA. V was pared by 8 bases and J by 3 bases, with 14 bases between. This CDR3 is CASSPQADYNEQFF. In DNA form, the CDR3 reads TGTGCCAGCTCGCCCCAGGCGGACTACAATGAGCAGTTCTTC.